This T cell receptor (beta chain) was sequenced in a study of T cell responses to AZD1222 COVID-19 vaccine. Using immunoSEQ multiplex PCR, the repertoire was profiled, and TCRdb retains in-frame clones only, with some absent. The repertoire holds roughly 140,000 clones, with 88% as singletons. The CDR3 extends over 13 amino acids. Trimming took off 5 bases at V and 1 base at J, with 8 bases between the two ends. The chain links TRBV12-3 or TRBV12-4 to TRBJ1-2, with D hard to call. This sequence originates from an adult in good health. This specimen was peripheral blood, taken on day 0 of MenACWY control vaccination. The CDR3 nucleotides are TGTGCCAGCAGTGCGACGGATAACTATGGCTACACCTTC. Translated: CASSATDNYGYTF.